This T cell receptor (beta chain) is drawn from a study of blood T cell repertoires in COVID-19 (dated by TCRdb to about 2020). In terms of the full investigation: Collaborator samples came from the United States, Italy and Spain and covered acute and convalescent phases of COVID-19. Sample metadata almost always included a de-identified subject ID, COVID-19 status, age in years and sex. HLA class I and class II types, where available, came from metadata supplied by the sample provider rather than from assay-based typing. The repertoires were released in a freely available public database intended as a resource for research on the immune response to SARS-CoV-2. Subjects who had been exposed to COVID-19, were actively infected with it, or had recovered from it provided the deeply sampled blood TCRbeta repertoires that made up the dataset. The samples were drawn from the first 160 participants of the ongoing ImmuneRACE study and from under 1,500 subjects provided by 6 global collaborators. The prospective study material was composed of cDNA or gDNA derived from T cells, B-cell-depleted T cells, or PBMCs.

What the study reported, not specific to this receptor: How much clinical and demographic metadata was included differed by source and by participant, and the metadata was provided uncurated.

This clone occurred once. Its antigen remains unidentified. No much larger clone is present one base from it, and per-base qualities are unavailable. TCRbeta CDR3 regions were amplified from genomic DNA by means of the immunoSEQ Assay, a bias-controlled multiplex PCR. As for the original processing: The number of nucleated cells in each sample was estimated by amplification of reference gene primers within the assay. To quantify the absolute abundance of each unique TCRbeta CDR3 rearrangement, sequence reads were collapsed and filtered. For each sample, productive Simpson clonality was calculated by taking the square root of Simpson's diversity index across productive rearrangements. TCRdb retrieved this table from immuneACCESS and kept in-frame rearrangements only. Not all clones are present; in checked studies, unresolved V genes account for under half, and no reason is known for the remainder. V and J calls and clone size are as listed in that table; D and trimming were resolved from the DNA. The sample table records fewer than 350,000 clones; more than 75% of these occur just once. The top ten hold approximately 10% of the sample.

Each collaborating institution followed its own protocols to collect whole blood in K2EDTA tubes. For TCRbeta analysis, collaborators shipped samples as frozen whole blood, isolated PBMCs, or DNA extracted from either of those sample types. The sample consisted of peripheral blood. The origin of this receptor is a middle-aged man with active or convalescent COVID-19.

The CDR3 here reads CASSLAGGREETQYF. The nucleotide sequence reads TGCGCCAGCAGCTTGGCAGGGGGTAGGGAAGAGACCCAGTACTTC. This sequence uses TRBV5-1 and TRBJ2-5; 7 middle bases align to TRBD1. From the germline V gene, CDR1 is SGHRS and CDR2 is YFSETQ. From the cysteine up to the phenylalanine, the CDR3 has a length of 15 residues. This entry keeps only the CDR3 DNA: 45 bases, framed from base 1. Ends trimmed: V by 0 bases, J by 3 bases; bases unmatched to a gene: 5.